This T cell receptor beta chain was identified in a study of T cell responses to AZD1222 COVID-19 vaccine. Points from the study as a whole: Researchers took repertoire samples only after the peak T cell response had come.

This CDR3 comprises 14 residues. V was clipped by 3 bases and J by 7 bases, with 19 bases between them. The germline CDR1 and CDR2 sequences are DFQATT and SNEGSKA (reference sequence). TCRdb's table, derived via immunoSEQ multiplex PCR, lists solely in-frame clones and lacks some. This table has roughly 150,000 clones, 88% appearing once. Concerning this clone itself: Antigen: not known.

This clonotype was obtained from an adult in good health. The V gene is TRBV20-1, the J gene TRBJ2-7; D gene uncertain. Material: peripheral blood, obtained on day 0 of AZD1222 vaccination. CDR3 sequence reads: CSASSVRRVREQYF. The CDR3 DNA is TGCAGTGCTAGTTCGGTGAGAAGGGTTCGTGAGCAGTACTTC.